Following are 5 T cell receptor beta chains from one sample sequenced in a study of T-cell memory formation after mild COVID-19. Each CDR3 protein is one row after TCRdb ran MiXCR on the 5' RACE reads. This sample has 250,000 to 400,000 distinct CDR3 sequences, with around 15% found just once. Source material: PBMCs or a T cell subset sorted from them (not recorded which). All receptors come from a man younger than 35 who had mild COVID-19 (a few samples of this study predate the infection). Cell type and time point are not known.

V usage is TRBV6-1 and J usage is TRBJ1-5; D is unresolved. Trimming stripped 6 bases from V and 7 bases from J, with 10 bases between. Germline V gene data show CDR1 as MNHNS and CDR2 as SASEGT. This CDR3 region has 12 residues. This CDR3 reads CASRGLWQPQHF. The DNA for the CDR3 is TGTGCCAGCAGGGGTTTGTGGCAGCCCCAGCATTTT.

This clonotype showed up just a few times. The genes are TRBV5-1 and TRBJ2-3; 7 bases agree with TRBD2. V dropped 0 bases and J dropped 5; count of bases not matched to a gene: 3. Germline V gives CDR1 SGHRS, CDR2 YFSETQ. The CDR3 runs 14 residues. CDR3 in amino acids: CASSLERGRDTQYF. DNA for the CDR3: TGCGCCAGCAGCTTGGAGCGGGGCCGAGATACGCAGTATTTT. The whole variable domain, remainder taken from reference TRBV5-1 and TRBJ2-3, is KAGVTQTPRYLIKTRGQQVTLSCSPISGHRSVSWYQQTPGQGLQFLFEYFSETQRNKGNFPGRFSGRQFSNSRSEMNVSTLELGDSALYLCASSLERGRDTQYFGPGTRLTVL.

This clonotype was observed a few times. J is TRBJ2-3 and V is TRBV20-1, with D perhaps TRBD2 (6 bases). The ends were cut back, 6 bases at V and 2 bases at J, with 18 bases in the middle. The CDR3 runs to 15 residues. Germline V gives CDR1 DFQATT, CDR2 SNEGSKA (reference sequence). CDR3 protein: CSATRTIPVTDTQYF. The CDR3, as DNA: TGCAGTGCGACCCGGACTATCCCGGTCACAGATACGCAGTATTTT.

CDR3 region: CSANDRVGQPQHF. The CDR3 DNA follows: TGCAGTGCTAATGACAGGGTCGGTCAGCCCCAGCATTTT. J is TRBJ1-5 and V is TRBV20-1; TRBD1 matches at 7 bases. Trimming removed 4 bases from V and 6 bases from J; junction bases left unmatched: 6. CDR1 is DFQATT and CDR2 is SNEGSKA in the germline V gene (reference sequence). The CDR3 runs to 13 residues.

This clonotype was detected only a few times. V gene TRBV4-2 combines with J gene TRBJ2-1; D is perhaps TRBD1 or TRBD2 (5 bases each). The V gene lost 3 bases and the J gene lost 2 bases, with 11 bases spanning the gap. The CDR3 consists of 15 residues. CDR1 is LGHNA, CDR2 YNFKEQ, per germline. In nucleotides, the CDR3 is TGTGCCAGCAGCCAGCCGCTGGGGGCCTACAATGAGCAGTTCTTC. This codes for CASSQPLGAYNEQFF.